Shown below are 23 T cell receptor beta chains from a single sample sequenced in a study of T cells after yellow fever vaccination. MiXCR was run by TCRdb on the 5' RACE reads, yielding one entry per CDR3 protein. The sample lists under 400,000 distinct CDR3 sequences, roughly 11% occurring once. Material: PBMCs, obtained on the day of the first yellow fever vaccination. These receptors all stem from a man younger than 35 who received the YFV17D yellow fever vaccine.

The chain carries TRBV7-2 and TRBJ2-2; tentatively, D is TRBD2 (5 bases). Germline CDR1 and CDR2: SGHTA and FQGNSA. V gave up 7 bases and J gave up 2 bases, with 14 bases separating them. CDR3 size: 15 residues. CDR3 DNA: TGTGCCAGCAACCGTGGGAGCGGAAACACCGGGGAGCTGTTTTTT. Encoded protein: CASNRGSGNTGELFF.

This clonotype was found many times. Here the CDR3 reads CASSFGGTNEKLFF. The CDR3 DNA reads as TGTGCCAGCAGCTTCGGGGGAACTAATGAAAAACTGTTTTTT. The rearrangement joins TRBV7-2 to TRBJ1-4; D is possibly TRBD1 (5 bases). Trimming took off 3 bases at V and 1 base at J, with 6 bases between the two ends. CDR1 and CDR2 from the germline V gene are SGHTA and FQGNSA. The CDR3 has 14 amino acids.

In this sample, this clonotype turned up many times. The chain joins TRBV12-3 or TRBV12-4 to TRBJ1-1; TRBD1 agrees at 7 bases. J was trimmed by 4 bases and V by 6 bases; bases with no gene match: 8. The CDR3 runs to 14 residues. DNA of the CDR3: TGTGCCAGCAGCCCACAGGGGTCGCTCACTGAAGCTTTCTTT. Translating gives CASSPQGSLTEAFF.

At least ten counts were recorded for this clonotype. This chain joins TRBV11-3 and TRBJ2-3, with a weak D call TRBD1 (6 bases). CDR1 and CDR2 from the germline V gene are SGHNT and YENEEA. Trimming left V 5 bases short and J 2 bases short, with 14 bases between. The CDR3 has 15 amino acids. The CDR3 DNA is TGTGCCAGCAGCCCTGGGGGCCGAATCACAGATACGCAGTATTTT. This codes for CASSPGGRITDTQYF.

The chain carries TRBV20-1 and TRBJ1-1; D remains unclear. Germline V gene lookup returns CDR1 DFQATT and CDR2 SNEGSKA (reference sequence). V was pared by 6 bases and J by 0 bases, with 14 bases between. The CDR3 covers 14 residues. The CDR3 DNA reads as TGCAGTGCCCGAAACTATTACCTGAACACTGAAGCTTTCTTT. Translation gives CSARNYYLNTEAFF.

This clonotype was counted between two and nine times. This chain links TRBV12-3 or TRBV12-4 with TRBJ1-2; D may be TRBD1 (5 bases). The V end was cut by 3 bases, the J end by 8 bases, with 13 bases between. The CDR3 sequence is 13 residues long. The chain's CDR3 is CASSFGDLSGYTF. The CDR3 DNA sequence: TGTGCCAGCAGTTTTGGGGACCTCTCCGGCTACACCTTC.

V and J are TRBV15 and TRBJ2-7, with 7 bases that match TRBD1. Trimming at V came to 8 bases and at J to 3 bases, leaving 10 bases not matched to a gene. The CDR3 contains 14 residues. The V gene's germline CDR1 is LNHNV and CDR2 YYDKDF (reference sequence). The CDR3 loop is CATARDSRGYEQYV. CDR3 bases: TGTGCCACCGCTAGGGACAGCCGGGGCTACGAGCAGTACGTC.

The gene calls are TRBV7-9 and TRBJ2-2; perhaps TRBD1 as D (5 bases). Trimming stripped 1 base from V and 0 bases from J, with 12 bases between. CDR3 size: 17 residues. Germline CDR1 is SEHNR and CDR2 is FQNEAQ (reference sequence). The CDR3 sequence is CASSLVAQATNTGELFF. CDR3 in DNA: TGTGCCAGCAGCTTAGTCGCACAGGCTACGAACACCGGGGAGCTGTTTTTT.

This clonotype was detected only a few times. The J gene is TRBJ1-1, the V gene TRBV12-3 or TRBV12-4; D may be TRBD1 (5 bases). V dropped 2 bases and J dropped 7 bases, with 11 bases sitting between them. The CDR3 length is 13 residues. The CDR3 region is CASSLSGFYEAFF. The CDR3 DNA sequence: TGTGCCAGCAGTTTATCAGGGTTCTATGAAGCTTTCTTT.

The rearrangement links TRBV10-2 to TRBJ1-2; no clear D gene. The V end lost 3 bases, the J end lost 7 bases, and 21 bases lay between the germline ends. CDR3 length: 16 residues. CDR1 and CDR2 (germline): WSHSY, SAAADI. CDR3 sequence reads: CASSDPTPAGRSGYTF. The CDR3 DNA sequence: TGCGCCAGCAGTGACCCTACCCCGGCGGGGAGAAGTGGCTACACCTTC.

This chain links TRBV4-3 with TRBJ2-4; D perhaps matches TRBD2 (5 bases). V lost 0 bases to trimming and J lost 3 bases, with 9 bases between them. The germline V gene has CDR1 LGHNA and CDR2 YSLEER. There are 15 residues in the CDR3. The CDR3 DNA reads as TGCGCCAGCAGCCAAGATTACGCGGGCAAAAACATTCAGTACTTC. Amino acids: CASSQDYAGKNIQYF.

This clonotype was detected only a few times. The chain combines TRBV9 with TRBJ1-3; D gene unclear. The CDR3 is made up of 12 amino acids. Trimming pared 1 base from V and 4 bases from J, leaving 3 bases between. The V gene's germline CDR1 is SGDLS and CDR2 YYNGEE. CDR3 DNA sequence: TGTGCCAGCAGCGTACCAGGAAACACCATATATTTT. Amino acid sequence: CASSVPGNTIYF.

This clonotype was found a few times. This chain joins TRBV9 and TRBJ2-1; 8 nucleotides agree with TRBD1. Germline CDR1 SGDLS, CDR2 YYNGEE. V trimming: 3 bases; J trimming: 6 bases; junction bases outside the gene matches: 8. The CDR3 covers 15 residues. CDR3 sequence (DNA): TGTGCCAGCAGCGCCCGACAGGGGACGGGCAATGAGCAGTTCTTC. This sequence encodes CASSARQGTGNEQFF.

This clonotype was recorded at least ten times. The rearrangement uses TRBV2 and TRBJ1-4; D remains unclear. Germline CDR1 is SNHLY and CDR2 is FYNNEI. This CDR3 spans 11 amino acids. V gave up 6 bases and J gave up 4 bases, with 3 bases separating them. CDR3 sequence reads: CASRGNEKLFF. CDR3 DNA sequence: TGTGCCAGCAGAGGTAATGAAAAACTGTTTTTT.

This chain links TRBV6-2 or TRBV6-3 with TRBJ2-3, with a possible D match to TRBD1 (5 bases). Trimming stripped 7 bases from V and 4 bases from J, with 9 bases between. The CDR3 runs 12 residues. In germline, CDR1 is MNHEY, CDR2 SVGEGT. The CDR3 protein is CASNQGADTQYF. Here the CDR3 DNA reads TGTGCCAGCAACCAGGGCGCAGATACGCAGTATTTT.

This clonotype was detected only a few times. V usage is TRBV6-5 and J usage is TRBJ1-2, with D unclear. CDR1 and CDR2 (germline): MNHEY, SVGAGI. This CDR3 spans 17 amino acids. The V end lost 3 bases, the J end lost 6 bases, and 23 bases lay between the germline ends. The CDR3 spells CASSYASTPGPQDGYTF. In DNA form, the CDR3 reads TGTGCCAGCAGTTATGCTTCTACCCCGGGCCCCCAGGATGGCTACACCTTC.

The rearrangement links TRBV7-2 to TRBJ2-7; TRBD1 matches 11 bases. Germline CDR1 and CDR2: SGHTA and FQGNSA. Trimming removed 5 bases from V and 2 bases from J; junction bases left unmatched: 5. The CDR3 loop spans 15 amino acids. CDR3 loop: CASSPGQGATYEQYF. CDR3 coding DNA: TGTGCCAGCAGCCCTGGACAGGGGGCGACCTACGAGCAGTACTTC.

This chain links TRBV7-2 with TRBJ2-3, with 7 nucleotides matching TRBD1. The CDR3 runs to 13 residues. Germline CDR1 SGHTA, CDR2 FQGNSA. J lost 6 bases, V lost 2 bases, and 2 bases had no gene match. The DNA for the CDR3 is TGTGCCAGCAGCTTAACCAGGGGGGATACGCAGTATTTT. Translation gives CASSLTRGDTQYF.

This clonotype appeared many times. The CDR3 protein is CASSGLGQGEYNEQFF. CDR3 nucleotides: TGTGCCAGCAGCGGCCTTGGACAGGGGGAATACAATGAGCAGTTCTTC. This chain joins TRBV9 and TRBJ2-1; TRBD1 matches 10 bases. Germline CDR1 SGDLS, CDR2 YYNGEE. This CDR3 spans 16 amino acids. Germline trimming cut 3 bases from V and 4 bases from J; bases unmatched to any gene: 7.

There are a few counts of this clonotype. The rearrangement links TRBV5-1 to TRBJ1-4; no firm D call. Trimming left V 2 bases short and J 0 bases short, with 8 bases between. The V gene's germline CDR1 is SGHRS and CDR2 YFSETQ. This CDR3 has 15 amino acids. Here the CDR3 reads CASSLPETTNEKLFF. DNA of the CDR3: TGCGCCAGCAGCTTACCGGAGACAACTAATGAAAAACTGTTTTTT.

The chain has TRBV29-1 and TRBJ2-2; D uncertain. V was clipped by 8 bases and J by 1 base, with 8 bases between them. The length of the CDR3 is 12 residues. The germline gives CDR1 SQVTM, CDR2 ANQGSEA. DNA for the CDR3: TGCAGCACGAGACAGAACACCGGGGAGCTGTTTTTT. Its protein is CSTRQNTGELFF.

In this sample, this clonotype turned up a few times. The chain combines TRBV20-1 with TRBJ2-2, with 10 bases identical to TRBD2. With V trimmed by 0 bases and J by 1 base, 2 bases remained unmatched. The germline CDR1 and CDR2 sequences are DFQATT and SNEGSKA (reference sequence). The CDR3 covers 16 residues. In nucleotides, the CDR3 is TGCAGTGCTAGAGATCGACTAGCGGGGAACACCGGGGAGCTGTTTTTT. The encoded protein is CSARDRLAGNTGELFF.

This chain uses TRBV6-5 with TRBJ2-1, with TRBD2 as a possible D gene (6 bases). CDR1 is MNHEY and CDR2 is SVGAGI in the germline V gene. The CDR3 is made up of 14 amino acids. The V end lost 2 bases, the J end lost 3 bases, and 8 bases lay between the germline ends. CDR3 sequence reads: CASSYLGGYNEQFF. CDR3 DNA sequence: TGTGCCAGCAGTTACCTCGGGGGCTACAATGAGCAGTTCTTC.